This is a list of T cell receptor beta chains from one sample in a study of cytomegalovirus exposure and HLA in healthy donors. Assay: immunoSEQ multiplex PCR; the TCRdb copy retains only in-frame clones and omits some. The sample holds under 200,000 clones, 79% seen once. Sequencing used PBMCs. All receptors come from a middle-aged woman in good health and CMV-seronegative. CDR3s include the opening cysteine and the closing phenylalanine or tryptophan. Clone sizes are given selectively: once, few, many, or a class where the clone is expanded.

size	V	J	CDR3
.	TRBV27	TRBJ2-7	CASSLRGFGPYEQYF
.	TRBV5-1	TRBJ2-3	CASSWTGPDTQYF
once	TRBV9	TRBJ1-2	CASSPHTDGYTF
.	TRBV10-3	TRBJ2-7	CAISVSQGNEQYF
.	TRBV5-1	TRBJ1-5	CASSLGRGPNQPQHF
.	TRBV6-1	TRBJ2-1	CASSEYGRSSGYNEQFF
.	TRBV5-1	TRBJ1-1	CASSEAGTNLLMNTEAFF
.	TRBV9	TRBJ1-4	CASSGGTGGTNEKLFF
.	TRBV19	TRBJ1-2	CASSWRDNYGYTF
.	TRBV6-5	TRBJ2-5	CASCTGLAGGTQYF
.	TRBV28	TRBJ2-5	CASSFTSGGFRETQYF
.	TRBV20-1	TRBJ1-1	CSAASRTEAFF
.	TRBV5-1	TRBJ2-7	CASSLDTGLASYEQYF
.	TRBV29-1	TRBJ2-1	CSEIAGINEQFF
once	TRBV6-5	TRBJ2-2	CASSYLDGGTGELFF
.	TRBV5-1	TRBJ2-3	CASTETLTSGGGDTQYF
.	TRBV27	TRBJ2-2	CASSLSGARRTGELFF
once	TRBV9	TRBJ2-7	CASSVALSTYEQYF
.	TRBV19	TRBJ1-1	CASSNRGRGDTEAFF
.	TRBV7-9	TRBJ2-7	CASSDPGTVTYEQYF
.	TRBV21-1	TRBJ1-2	CASSKVRQPSNYGGYTF
.	TRBV6-5	TRBJ1-1	CASSDNLNTEAFF
.	TRBV6-5	TRBJ1-1	CASRAGNTEAFF
few	TRBV6-4	TRBJ2-2	CASSGTASNTGELFF
.	TRBV5-1	TRBJ2-1	CASSLVASGGQVFRREQFF
.	TRBV11-2	TRBJ1-1	CASSPDRMYTEAFF
.	TRBV19	TRBJ1-5	CASSMWGQGGNQPQHF
.	TRBV28	TRBJ1-2	CASSLAQSYGYTF
.	TRBV11-1	TRBJ2-7	CASSPSRAAGGEQYF
.	TRBV18	TRBJ2-3	CASSPGQPTDTQYF
.	TRBV29-1	TRBJ1-1	CSVAQAREAFF
.	TRBV6-1	TRBJ1-1	CASIQGASNTEAFF
.	TRBV9	TRBJ2-1	CASSVAGVYEQFF
.	TRBV11-3	TRBJ2-2	CASSPRGGGELFF
.	TRBV7-9	TRBJ2-2	CASSPTSAGELFF
.	TRBV19	TRBJ1-2	CASSIPDSHSRTYGYTF
.	TRBV7-9	TRBJ1-3	CASNLQGYSGNTIYF
.	TRBV14	TRBJ2-5	CASSHVGGRQETQYF
.	TRBV6-4	TRBJ1-1	CASSDRGGNEAFF
few	TRBV6-1	TRBJ1-5	CASSAGEPQHF
.	TRBV2	TRBJ2-7	CASSTGAGYEQYF
.	TRBV18	TRBJ2-7	CASSPRRGNQGYEQYF
.	TRBV2	TRBJ2-3	CASILQGTSTDTQYF
.	TRBV30	TRBJ1-1	CAWSVRGRGDTEAFF
.	TRBV13	TRBJ2-7	CASSSDRAGGEIYEQYF
once	TRBV28	.	CASRTGSSGEQYF